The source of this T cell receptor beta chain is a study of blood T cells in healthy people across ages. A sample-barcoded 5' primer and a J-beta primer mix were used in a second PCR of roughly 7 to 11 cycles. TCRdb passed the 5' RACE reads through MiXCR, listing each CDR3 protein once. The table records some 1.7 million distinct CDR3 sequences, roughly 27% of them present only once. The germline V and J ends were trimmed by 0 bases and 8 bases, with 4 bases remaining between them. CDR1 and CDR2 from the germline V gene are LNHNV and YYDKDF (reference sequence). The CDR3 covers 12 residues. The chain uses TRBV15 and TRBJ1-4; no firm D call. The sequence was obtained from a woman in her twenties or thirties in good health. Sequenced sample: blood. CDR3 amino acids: CATSREGEKLFF. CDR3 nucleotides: TGTGCCACCAGCAGAGAAGGAGAAAAACTGTTTTTT.